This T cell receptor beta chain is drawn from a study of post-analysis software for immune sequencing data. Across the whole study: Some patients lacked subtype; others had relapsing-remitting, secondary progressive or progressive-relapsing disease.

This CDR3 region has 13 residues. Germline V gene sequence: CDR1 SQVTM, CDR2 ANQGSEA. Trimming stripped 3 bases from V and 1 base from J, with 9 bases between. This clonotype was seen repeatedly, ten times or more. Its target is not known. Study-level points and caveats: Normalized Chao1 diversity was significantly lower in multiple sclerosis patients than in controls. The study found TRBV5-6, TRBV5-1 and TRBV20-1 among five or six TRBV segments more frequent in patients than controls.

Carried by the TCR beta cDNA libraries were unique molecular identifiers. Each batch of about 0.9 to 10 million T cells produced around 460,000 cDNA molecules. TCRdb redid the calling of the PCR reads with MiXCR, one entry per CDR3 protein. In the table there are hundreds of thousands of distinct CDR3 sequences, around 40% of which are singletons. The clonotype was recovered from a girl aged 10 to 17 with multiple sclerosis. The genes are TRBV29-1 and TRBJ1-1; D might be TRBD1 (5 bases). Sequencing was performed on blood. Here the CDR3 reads CSVEGQGNTEAFF. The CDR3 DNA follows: TGCAGCGTTGAGGGGCAGGGGAACACTGAAGCTTTCTTT.